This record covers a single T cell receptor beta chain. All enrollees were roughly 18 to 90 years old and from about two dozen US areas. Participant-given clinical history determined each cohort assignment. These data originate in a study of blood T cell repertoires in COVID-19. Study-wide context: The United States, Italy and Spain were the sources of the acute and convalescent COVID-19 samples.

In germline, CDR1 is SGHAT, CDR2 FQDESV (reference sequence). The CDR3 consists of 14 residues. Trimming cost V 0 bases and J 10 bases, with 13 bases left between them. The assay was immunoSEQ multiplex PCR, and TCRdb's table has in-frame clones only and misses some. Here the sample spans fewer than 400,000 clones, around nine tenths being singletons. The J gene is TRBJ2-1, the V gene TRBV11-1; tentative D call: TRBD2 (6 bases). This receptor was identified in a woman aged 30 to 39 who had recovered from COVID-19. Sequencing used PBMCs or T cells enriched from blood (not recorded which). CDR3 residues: CASSLASGGREQFF. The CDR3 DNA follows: TGTGCCAGCAGCTTAGCTAGCGGAGGGCGGGAGCAGTTCTTC.